This T cell receptor beta chain was captured by sequencing in a study of blood T cell repertoires in COVID-19. Overall study: Sites in the United States, Italy and Spain provided acute and convalescent COVID-19 samples.

Method: immunoSEQ multiplex PCR; TCRdb's copy keeps in-frame clones and lacks some. The sample has 300,000 to 400,000 clones, 88% seen once. The CDR3 spans 19 residues. The table lists this clone with a few counts. The Seattle patients joined while their infection was active and were tracked longitudinally afterward. This receptor was taken from a woman in her 70s with COVID-19, enrolled during active disease. The sequencing sample was made of peripheral blood. This chain connects TRBV21-1 to TRBJ1-5; the listed D gene, TRBD1, was not tested against the DNA. TRBV21-1 is labeled a pseudogene. In DNA, the CDR3 is TGTGCCAGCAGCAAAGAGGACAGGGAATCACGGATGAGCAATCAGCCCCAGCATTTT. This gives the protein CASSKEDRESRMSNQPQHF.